A single T cell receptor (beta chain) is shown here with its context. The antigen remains unidentified. The data were taken from a study of CD8 T cells in ankylosing spondylitis. CDR3 length equals 13 residues. The J segment lost 4 bases and the V segment lost 2 bases, leaving 4 bases of the junction unmatched. Germline lookup yields CDR1 DFQATT and CDR2 SNEGSKA (reference sequence). Regarding the study as a whole: Characteristic, it appeared, of ankylosing spondylitis blood was a TCR beta motif of eight or nine highly homologous variants. Matched ankylosing spondylitis synovial fluid reportedly contained a significantly enriched population of disease-linked clones.

Libraries for TCR beta were made by quantitative 5'-RACE with molecular barcodes. Each CDR3 protein is one row after TCRdb ran MiXCR on the 5' RACE reads. Of roughly 470,000 distinct CDR3 sequences in the sample, 20% to 30% were seen once. The chain has TRBV20-1 and TRBJ2-7; 8 bases are a match to TRBD2. The receptor comes from a male donor with ankylosing spondylitis. Specimen: blood, either unsorted or a sorted T cell fraction (not recorded which). The CDR3 loop is CSARRGGIYEQYF. In DNA, the CDR3 is TGCAGTGCTAGACGGGGGGGGATTTACGAGCAGTACTTC.